The 7 T cell receptor beta chains below come from one sample, sequenced in a study of blood T cell repertoires in COVID-19. The repertoire was sequenced with immunoSEQ multiplex PCR; TCRdb's copy has only in-frame clones and lacks some. The sample gives hundreds of thousands of clones, almost 90% of which show up once; approximately 7.3% is in the top ten. The sequenced sample consisted of peripheral blood. The receptors shown here come from a woman in her seventies with COVID-19, enrolled during active disease.

The chain couples TRBV24-1 to TRBJ1-5, with a weak D call TRBD1 (6 bases). Germline V gives CDR1 KGHDR, CDR2 SFDVKD. CDR3 length: 16 amino acids. Between the trimmed V and J ends, which lost 3 bases and 6 bases, there was a span of 17 bases. CDR3 in DNA: TGTGCCACCAGTGATCCCTTACAGGGAGAAGGTCAGCCCCAGCATTTT. Amino acids: CATSDPLQGEGQPQHF.

The chain recombines TRBV13 with TRBJ2-5; 8 nucleotides agree with TRBD2. Trimming took 7 bases from V and 5 from J; bases not matched to a gene: 15. The CDR3 consists of 16 residues. CDR1 and CDR2 (germline): PRHDT, FYEKMQ (reference sequence). The DNA of the CDR3 is TGTGCCAGCACCAAAGGGGCGGGGGGACTTTACGAGACCCAGTACTTC. It specifies CASTKGAGGLYETQYF.

The chain carries TRBV28 and TRBJ1-3; 8 nucleotides match TRBD1. V trimming: 5 bases; J trimming: 8 bases; junction bases outside the gene matches: 14. CDR3 size: 16 residues. The germline gives CDR1 MDHEN, CDR2 SYDVKM. CDR3 sequence (DNA): TGTGCCAGCAGTGTAAGACCAGGGGGCCCAGTGGACACCATATATTTT. The encoded protein is CASSVRPGGPVDTIYF.

The chain combines TRBV11-2 with TRBJ2-3, with TRBD1 matching over 7 bases. V was pared by 8 bases and J by 10 bases, with 9 bases of the junction left unmatched. Germline CDR1 and CDR2: SGHAT and FQNNGV. The CDR3 covers 12 residues. This chain's CDR3 is CASGQTGPAQYF. In nucleotides, the CDR3 is TGTGCCAGCGGGCAGACAGGGCCCGCGCAGTATTTT.

The chain joins TRBV28 to TRBJ1-6; TRBD1 matches at 9 bases. V lost 1 base to trimming and J lost 9 bases; unmatched junction nucleotides: 4. The germline V gene encodes CDR1 MDHEN and CDR2 SYDVKM. CDR3 length: 15 amino acids. This CDR3 is CASSLSGTGTSPLHF. The DNA of the CDR3 is TGTGCCAGCAGTTTATCGGGGACAGGGACTTCACCCCTCCACTTT.

This clone is a singleton in its sample. The rearrangement links TRBV28 to TRBJ1-5; D unresolved. The CDR3 runs 15 residues. Germline assignment: CDR1 MDHEN and CDR2 SYDVKM. V gave up 5 bases and J gave up 2 bases, with 13 bases separating them. CDR3 region: CASSRTSIGNQPQHF. The CDR3 DNA is TGTGCCAGCAGTCGCACGAGTATCGGCAATCAGCCCCAGCATTTT. Combining the CDR3 with reference TRBV28 and TRBJ1-5 gives the whole variable domain DVKVTQSSRYLVKRTGEKVFLECVQDMDHENMFWYRQDPGLGLRLIYFSYDVKMKEKGDIPEGYSVSREKKERFSLILESASTNQTSMYLCASSRTSIGNQPQHFGDGTRLSIL.

The V gene is TRBV7-2, the J gene TRBJ1-5; TRBD1 is a possible D gene (5 bases). The V gene's germline CDR1 is SGHTA and CDR2 FQGNSA. Trimming removed 1 base at V and 5 bases at J, with 18 bases between. This CDR3 has 17 residues. CDR3 bases: TGTGCCAGCAGCTTAGATGGAGGGGACCCGGGGTATCAGCCCCAGCATTTT. Its translation: CASSLDGGDPGYQPQHF.